What follows are 19 T cell receptor beta chains derived from one specimen sequenced in a study of blood T cell repertoires in COVID-19. Sequencing was performed with immunoSEQ multiplex PCR; in TCRdb, only in-frame clones are kept and a portion is missing. The sample lists 150,000 or so clones; around 85% were seen once. The sequenced sample consisted of peripheral blood. The receptors come from a woman of 80 years or more with acute or convalescent COVID-19.

V usage is TRBV3-1 (or the pseudogene TRBV3-2) and J usage is TRBJ1-1; a possible D gene is TRBD1 (5 bases). Per germline, CDR1 LGHDT and CDR2 YNNKEL (reference sequence). The CDR3 is made up of 13 amino acids. V lost 8 bases and J 0 bases, leaving 10 bases between the germline ends. The CDR3 protein is CASLDSMNTEAFF. CDR3 DNA: TGTGCCAGCCTTGACAGCATGAACACTGAAGCTTTCTTT.

V is TRBV19 and J is TRBJ1-6, with a possible D match to TRBD1 (5 bases). V lost 5 bases to trimming and J lost 7 bases, with 15 bases between them. Germline-derived CDR1 and CDR2 are LNHDA and SQIVND (reference sequence). The CDR3 length is 15 residues. Written as DNA, the CDR3 is TGTGCCAGTAGTGTCCTCGGGGGTGTGAATTCACCCCTCCACTTT. It is translated as CASSVLGGVNSPLHF.

The rearrangement joins TRBV5-1 to TRBJ2-7, with unresolved D. Germline CDR1 SGHRS, CDR2 YFSETQ. V lost 0 bases, J lost 4 bases, and 8 bases lay in between. The CDR3 totals 13 residues. The DNA of the CDR3 is TGCGCCAGCAGCTTGGGGGCCGCGTACGAGCAGTACTTC. Translating gives CASSLGAAYEQYF.

The rearrangement links TRBV29-1 to TRBJ1-3; the match to TRBD1 covers 8 bases. The CDR3 spans 13 residues. Germline-derived CDR1 and CDR2 are SQVTM and ANQGSEA. V was clipped by 8 bases and J by 7 bases; unmatched bases: 10. The CDR3 here is CSIRQGQRNTIYF. The CDR3 DNA is TGCAGCATTCGACAGGGGCAAAGGAACACCATATATTTT.

The chain is built from TRBV9 and TRBJ1-6; tentative D call: TRBD1 (6 bases). CDR3 size: 15 residues. Germline V gene lookup returns CDR1 SGDLS and CDR2 YYNGEE. V was shortened by 0 bases and J by 9 bases, with 13 bases between the two germline ends. In nucleotides, the CDR3 is TGTGCCAGCAGCGTAGACAGGGTGGTTGGTTCACCCCTCCACTTT. It codes for CASSVDRVVGSPLHF.

The chain recombines TRBV6-5 with TRBJ2-7; possibly TRBD2 for D (5 bases). The CDR3 runs 12 residues. CDR1 is MNHEY, CDR2 SVGAGI, per germline. Trimming removed 8 bases at V and 6 bases at J, with 14 bases between. CDR3 protein: CASLSRAGEQYF. The CDR3 nucleotides read TGTGCCAGCTTGTCGAGGGCCGGCGAGCAGTACTTC.

The chain has TRBV7-6 and TRBJ1-6, with D possibly TRBD1 on 6 matching bases. The germline V and J ends were trimmed by 5 bases and 7 bases, with 18 bases remaining between them. The CDR3 length is 16 residues. The germline V gene has CDR1 SGHVS and CDR2 FNYEAQ. The CDR3: CASSAGTIRGNSPLHF. CDR3 DNA sequence: TGTGCCAGCAGCGCCGGGACTATAAGGGGGAATTCACCCCTCCACTTT.

This sequence joins TRBV5-1 and TRBJ1-1; D may be TRBD1 (5 bases). Germline loops: CDR1 SGHRS, CDR2 YFSETQ. The CDR3 extends over 14 amino acids. V lost 2 bases, J lost 4 bases, and 12 bases lay in between. The CDR3 region has the DNA TGCGCCAGCAGCTTATCAGGGATCAGCACTGAAGCTTTCTTT. This gives the protein CASSLSGISTEAFF.

The V gene is TRBV9, the J gene TRBJ2-1, with 11 bases matching TRBD2. CDR1 is SGDLS and CDR2 is YYNGEE in the germline V gene. This CDR3 region has 15 residues. With 0 bases clipped from V and 5 bases from J, the junction kept 1 base outside the gene matches. The DNA of the CDR3 is TGTGCCAGCAGCGTAGAACTAGCGGGGGACAATGAGCAGTTCTTC. It specifies CASSVELAGDNEQFF. Full variable domain (remainder filled in from reference TRBV9 and TRBJ2-1): DSGVTQTPKHLITATGQRVTLRCSPRSGDLSVYWYQQSLDQGLQFLIQYYNGEERAKGNILERFSAQQFPDLHSELNLSSLELGDSALYFCASSVELAGDNEQFFGPGTRLTVL.

The chain joins TRBV10-3 to TRBJ2-1; 11 nucleotides agree with TRBD2. The CDR3 covers 17 residues. The J segment lost 1 base and the V segment lost 4 bases, leaving 6 bases of the junction unmatched. CDR1 ENHRY and CDR2 SYGVKD come from the germline V gene. The CDR3 spells CAISGGTSGRSYNEQFF. DNA of the CDR3: TGTGCCATCAGTGGGGGGACTAGCGGTAGGTCCTACAATGAGCAGTTCTTC.

This rearrangement joins TRBV6-4 to TRBJ1-2; 10 bases map to TRBD1. The CDR3 covers 14 residues. CDR1 MRHNA and CDR2 SNTAGT come from the germline V gene. The junction had 9 bases not matched to a gene; V was cut back by 0 bases and J by 14 bases. DNA of the CDR3: TGTGCCAGCAGTGACTCGACGACAGGGGGCCCTAAGACCTTC. Translation gives CASSDSTTGGPKTF.

The chain uses TRBV6-5 and TRBJ1-3; tentatively, D is TRBD1 (6 bases). CDR1 MNHEY and CDR2 SVGAGI come from the germline V gene. With 5 bases removed from V and 2 bases from J, the gap between germline ends came to 13 bases. The CDR3 is 15 residues long. DNA of the CDR3: TGTGCCAGCAGTAGAAACCGGGACACTGGAAACACCATATATTTT. It translates to CASSRNRDTGNTIYF.

This chain connects TRBV5-1 to TRBJ1-1; D perhaps matches TRBD1 (5 bases). CDR3 length equals 17 residues. Germline CDR1 SGHRS, CDR2 YFSETQ. Deletions cut 1 base from V and 0 bases from J, with 16 bases between. CDR3 nucleotide sequence: TGCGCCAGCAGCTTGACAGGAGTCCTTATCATGAACACTGAAGCTTTCTTT. This gives the protein CASSLTGVLIMNTEAFF.

The V and J genes are TRBV27 and TRBJ1-2; TRBD1 agrees at 8 bases. This CDR3 contains 16 residues. V was pared by 3 bases and J by 5 bases, with 11 bases of the junction left unmatched. Germline values: CDR1 MNHEY, CDR2 SMNVEV (reference sequence). The chain's CDR3 is CASSLGVDRELYGYTF. The CDR3, as DNA: TGTGCCAGCAGTTTGGGGGTGGACAGGGAGTTGTATGGCTACACCTTC.

The gene calls are TRBV7-9 and TRBJ1-1; possibly TRBD1 for D (6 bases). From germline, CDR1 is SEHNR and CDR2 FQNEAQ (reference sequence). The V end was cut by 7 bases, the J end by 4 bases, with 22 bases between. The CDR3 length is 16 residues. The CDR3 coding sequence is TGTGCCAGCAACCTACCCTACGGTGGGGGCACCACTGAAGCTTTCTTT. Translation: CASNLPYGGGTTEAFF.

This clone was detected a few times. This chain uses TRBV30 with TRBJ1-1, with D possibly being TRBD1 (5 bases). CDR3 length: 13 residues. CDR1 and CDR2 from the germline V gene are GTSNPN and SVGIG (reference sequence). Trimming took 8 bases from V and 4 from J, leaving 17 bases between them. The CDR3: CARVVRGGTEAFF. The CDR3 nucleotides read TGTGCCCGGGTAGTGAGGGGAGGCACTGAAGCTTTCTTT.

This chain connects TRBV2 to TRBJ1-1; D uncertain. In germline, CDR1 is SNHLY, CDR2 FYNNEI. The ends were cut back, 5 bases at V and 0 bases at J, with 7 bases in the middle. The CDR3 is 13 amino acids. The CDR3 nucleotides are TGTGCCAGCAGTTCTACAGTGAACACTGAAGCTTTCTTT. It is translated as CASSSTVNTEAFF.

V is TRBV5-8 and J is TRBJ1-5; 9 nucleotides line up with TRBD1. J gave up 11 bases and V 4 bases, and 10 bases lay outside the gene matches. The CDR3 is made up of 14 amino acids. Germline V gene data show CDR1 as SGHTS and CDR2 as YDEGEE. For the CDR3, the DNA is TGTGCCAGCAGCGCGGACAGGGGATTGATCACCCAGCATTTT. Translation gives CASSADRGLITQHF.

This clone was detected once. The chain recombines TRBV7-2 with TRBJ1-4; the match to TRBD1 covers 7 bases. Germline CDR1 and CDR2: SGHTA and FQGNSA. This CDR3 contains 15 residues. With V trimmed by 5 bases and J by 6 bases, 9 bases remained unmatched. The DNA for the CDR3 is TGTGCCAGCAGCCCAACTCTAGGGGGCCATGAAAAACTGTTTTTT. This sequence encodes CASSPTLGGHEKLFF.